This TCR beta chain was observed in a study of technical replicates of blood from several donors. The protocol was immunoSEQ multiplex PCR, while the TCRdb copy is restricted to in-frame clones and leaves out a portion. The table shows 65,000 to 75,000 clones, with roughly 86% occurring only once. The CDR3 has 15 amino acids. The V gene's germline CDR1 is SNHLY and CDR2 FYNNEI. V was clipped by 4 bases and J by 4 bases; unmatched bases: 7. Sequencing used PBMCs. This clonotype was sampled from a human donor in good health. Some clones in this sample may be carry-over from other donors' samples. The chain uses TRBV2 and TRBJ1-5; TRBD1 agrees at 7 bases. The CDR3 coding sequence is TGTGCCAGCAGTGGAGGCGACAGGGTTAATCAGCCCCAGCATTTT. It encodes CASSGGDRVNQPQHF.